This record concerns one T cell receptor beta chain sequence. In the authors' workflow: Amplification of reference gene primers provided the estimated nucleated cell counts. The data were produced by immunoSEQ multiplex PCR, yet TCRdb's version contains in-frame clones alone and is incomplete. That table supplies the V and J calls and clone size; D and trimming were determined from the DNA. The sample records 64,000 or so clones, 80% to 90% being singletons. The data originate from a study of blood T cell repertoires in COVID-19. Study as a whole: Samples taken during acute and convalescent COVID-19 were collected in the United States, Italy and Spain. T cells, B-cell-depleted T cells, or PBMCs supplied cDNA or gDNA.

Germline loops: CDR1 KGHDR, CDR2 SFDVKD. V lost 6 bases to trimming and J lost 8 bases, with 12 bases between them. The CDR3 runs 12 residues. The V and J genes are TRBV24-1 and TRBJ1-2; D ambiguous. Sequenced: peripheral blood. This TCR was sampled from a man aged 35 to 55 with acute or convalescent COVID-19. As DNA, the CDR3 is TGTGCCACCAGTTCCCCTCAGGTCGGCTACACCTTC. Translated: CATSSPQVGYTF.